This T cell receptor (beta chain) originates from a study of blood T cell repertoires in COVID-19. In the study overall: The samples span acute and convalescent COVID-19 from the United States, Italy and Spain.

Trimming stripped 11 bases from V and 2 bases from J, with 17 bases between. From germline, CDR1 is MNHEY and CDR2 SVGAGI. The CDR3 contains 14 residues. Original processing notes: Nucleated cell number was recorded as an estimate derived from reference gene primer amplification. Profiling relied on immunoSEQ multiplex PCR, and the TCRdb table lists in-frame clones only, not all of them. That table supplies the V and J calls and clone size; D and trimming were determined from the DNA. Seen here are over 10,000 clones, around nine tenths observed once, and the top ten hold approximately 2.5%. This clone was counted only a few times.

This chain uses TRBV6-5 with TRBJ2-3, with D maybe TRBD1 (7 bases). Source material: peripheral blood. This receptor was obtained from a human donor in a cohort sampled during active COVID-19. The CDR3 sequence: CAGEQGGDTDTQYF. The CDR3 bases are TGTGCCGGAGAGCAGGGGGGAGACACAGATACGCAGTATTTT.